Given below is one TCR beta chain in context. Its antigen is currently not known. Base-call qualities are not available, and no considerably larger clone is one nucleotide away. These data are taken from a study of blood T cell repertoires in COVID-19 (dated by TCRdb to between 2020 and 2021). About the investigation overall: The collaborator samples originated in the United States, Italy and Spain and spanned the acute and convalescent phases of COVID-19. The material from the prospective study consisted of cDNA or gDNA derived from T cells, B-cell-depleted T cells, or PBMCs. Subjects who had been exposed to COVID-19, were actively infected with it, or had recovered from it provided the deeply sampled blood TCRbeta repertoires that made up the dataset. A freely available public database, intended as a resource for researchers studying the immune response to SARS-CoV-2, is where the repertoires were released. The samples were drawn from the first 160 participants of the ongoing ImmuneRACE study and from some 1,300 subjects provided by 6 global collaborators. Sample metadata almost always included a de-identified subject ID, COVID-19 status, age in years and sex. Where HLA class I and class II types were available, the types were taken from metadata supplied by the sample provider, not from assay-based typing.

The immunoSEQ Assay, a bias-controlled multiplex PCR, was used to amplify TCRbeta CDR3 regions from genomic DNA. Per the authors' processing: Within the assay, amplification of reference gene primers was used to estimate how many nucleated cells each sample contained. Sequence reads were collapsed and filtered to measure the absolute abundance of every unique TCRbeta CDR3 rearrangement. For each sample, productive Simpson clonality was calculated by taking the square root of Simpson's diversity index across productive rearrangements. TCRdb mirrors the immuneACCESS table, restricted to in-frame sequences. Some clones are absent from its copies; in checked studies, under half trace to an unresolved V gene, and the reason for the others is unknown. V, J and clone size are taken as reported in that table, and D and trimming were inferred from the DNA itself. The sample records about 42,000 clones, about nine tenths of which are singletons. Under 0.4% of the sample goes to the ten largest clones.

The paper as a whole reports these results and caveats: How much clinical and demographic metadata was included differed by source and by participant, and the metadata was provided uncurated.

The CDR3 runs 13 residues from the cysteine to the phenylalanine. Of the read, only the CDR3 DNA is kept; its 39 bases are in frame from base 1. A distance of 9 bases separates the germline ends of V and J, which lose 3 bases and 4 bases respectively. CDR1 MNHEY and CDR2 SMNVEV are derived from the germline V gene (reference sequence). Each collaborating institution followed its own protocols to collect whole blood in K2EDTA tubes. For TCRbeta analysis, collaborator samples were shipped as frozen whole blood, as isolated PBMCs, or as DNA extracted from either sample type. The sequenced material came from peripheral blood. The receptor was derived from a human donor in a cohort sampled during active COVID-19. This chain joins TRBV27 to TRBJ1-1, with the D gene too uncertain to name. Here is the DNA: TGTGCCAGCAGTTTGGGAGGGATCACTGAAGCTTTCTTT. Translated, this gives CASSLGGITEAFF.